This is a list of T cell receptor beta chains from one sample in a study of T cells in narcolepsy. TCRdb keeps only in-frame clones here, not all; method: immunoSEQ multiplex PCR. The sample carries roughly 34,000 clones, under 85% recorded once. The sample comprised CD45RA- memory CD4+ T cells from PBMCs. The receptor set was obtained from a human donor with narcolepsy. Both conserved end residues are part of each CDR3. Each record gives: clone size, CDR3 length, J gene, V gene, D gene, CDR3 protein, CDR3 DNA. D genes are given only for firm matches. Size is omitted from some rows. Given values are once, few, many or a class for expanded clones.

abundance: once
len: 15
j_gene: TRBJ1-6
v_gene: TRBV7-9
d_gene: -
CDR3aa: CASSTRTVDNSPLHF
CDR3nt: TGTGCCAGCAGCACCCGGACAGTTGATAATTCACCCCTCCACTTT

abundance: -
len: 15
j_gene: TRBJ2-2
v_gene: TRBV11-3
d_gene: -
CDR3aa: CASSFAGPNTGELFF
CDR3nt: TGTGCCAGCAGCTTCGCCGGCCCTAACACCGGGGAGCTGTTTTTT

abundance: -
len: 16
j_gene: TRBJ2-7
v_gene: TRBV25-1
d_gene: -
CDR3aa: CASSSRGTFSSYEQYF
CDR3nt: TGTGCCAGCAGTTCAAGGGGCACTTTTAGCTCCTACGAGCAGTACTTC

abundance: -
len: 15
j_gene: TRBJ1-2
v_gene: TRBV19
d_gene: -
CDR3aa: CASSNGRNPNYGYTF
CDR3nt: TGTGCCAGTAGCAACGGACGGAACCCTAACTATGGCTACACCTTC

abundance: -
len: 16
j_gene: TRBJ1-6
v_gene: TRBV19
d_gene: TRBD1
CDR3aa: CASRTGGRLQNSPLHF
CDR3nt: TGTGCCAGTAGGACAGGGGGACGCCTTCAGAATTCACCCCTCCACTTT

abundance: -
len: 15
j_gene: TRBJ2-3
v_gene: TRBV9
d_gene: -
CDR3aa: CASSVRQGGADTQYF
CDR3nt: TGTGCCAGCAGCGTACGACAGGGAGGGGCAGATACGCAGTATTTT

abundance: -
len: 11
j_gene: TRBJ1-1
v_gene: TRBV5-1
d_gene: -
CDR3aa: CASNLADEAFF
CDR3nt: TGCGCCAGCAATTTGGCCGATGAAGCTTTCTTT

abundance: -
len: 14
j_gene: TRBJ1-6
v_gene: TRBV30
d_gene: -
CDR3aa: CAWSEVRRDAPLHF
CDR3nt: TGTGCCTGGAGTGAAGTCCGGAGAGATGCACCCCTCCACTTT

abundance: -
len: 13
j_gene: TRBJ2-7
v_gene: TRBV11-3
d_gene: -
CDR3aa: CASSFTGTYEQYF
CDR3nt: TGTGCCAGCAGCTTTACAGGGACCTACGAGCAGTACTTC

abundance: -
len: 13
j_gene: TRBJ2-7
v_gene: TRBV27
d_gene: TRBD1
CDR3aa: CASSRDRGYEQYF
CDR3nt: TGTGCCAGCTCCCGGGACAGGGGATACGAGCAGTACTTC

abundance: -
len: 14
j_gene: TRBJ1-4
v_gene: TRBV5-1
d_gene: TRBD1
CDR3aa: CASSLEGGREKLFF
CDR3nt: TGCGCCAGCAGCTTGGAAGGGGGCCGCGAAAAACTGTTTTTT

abundance: once
len: 14
j_gene: TRBJ1-1
v_gene: TRBV9
d_gene: -
CDR3aa: CASSVVDFSPEAFF
CDR3nt: TGTGCCAGCAGCGTAGTAGATTTTTCCCCTGAAGCTTTCTTT

abundance: -
len: 13
j_gene: TRBJ1-2
v_gene: TRBV6-1
d_gene: -
CDR3aa: CASNRGGDVGYTF
CDR3nt: TGTGCCAGCAATAGGGGGGGAGATGTTGGCTACACCTTC

abundance: -
len: 14
j_gene: TRBJ1-2
v_gene: TRBV27
d_gene: TRBD1
CDR3aa: CASSLSGGDYGYTF
CDR3nt: TGTGCCAGCAGTTTATCAGGGGGCGACTATGGCTACACCTTC

abundance: -
len: 13
j_gene: TRBJ2-1
v_gene: TRBV29-1
d_gene: TRBD2
CDR3aa: CSVPGLASHEQFF
CDR3nt: TGCAGCGTTCCGGGACTAGCGTCCCATGAGCAGTTCTTC

abundance: -
len: 14
j_gene: TRBJ2-5
v_gene: TRBV30
d_gene: TRBD2
CDR3aa: CASSIGTSRETQYF
CDR3nt: TGTGCCTCGTCCATCGGGACTAGCAGAGAGACCCAGTACTTC

abundance: -
len: 15
j_gene: TRBJ2-7
v_gene: TRBV6-5
d_gene: -
CDR3aa: CASIPAQGADYEQYF
CDR3nt: TGTGCCAGCATCCCAGCGCAAGGGGCCGACTACGAGCAGTACTTC

abundance: -
len: 13
j_gene: TRBJ2-5
v_gene: TRBV30
d_gene: TRBD2
CDR3aa: CAWVASGTKTQYF
CDR3nt: TGTGCCTGGGTAGCTAGCGGAACAAAGACCCAGTACTTC

abundance: -
len: 15
j_gene: TRBJ1-5
v_gene: TRBV6-5
d_gene: TRBD1
CDR3aa: CASRARQGANQPQHF
CDR3nt: TGTGCCAGCAGAGCCCGACAGGGGGCAAATCAGCCCCAGCATTTT

abundance: -
len: 13
j_gene: TRBJ2-5
v_gene: TRBV6-5
d_gene: -
CDR3aa: CASRTRPKETQYF
CDR3nt: TGTGCCAGCAGGACCAGACCCAAAGAGACCCAGTACTTC